This TCR beta chain comes out of a study of T cells in Graves' hyperthyroidism and ophthalmopathy. For ophthalmopathy patients, the Clinical Activity Score was at least 3 and the NOSPECS grade at least 4; duration was under 3 months. Amplified regions were TCR beta CDR3 sequences from RNA transcripts. The primer set for the first-round RT-PCR of the TCR CDR3 was HTBI. A single record per CDR3 protein comes from TCRdb applying MiXCR to the multiplex PCR reads. The sample lists approximately 380,000 distinct CDR3 sequences; over 12% were seen once. The CDR3 contains 13 residues. V dropped 2 bases and J dropped 6 bases, with 11 bases sitting between them. Germline values: CDR1 MNHEY, CDR2 SVGAGI.

The rearrangement uses TRBV6-5 and TRBJ2-7; tentative D call: TRBD1 (6 bases). Material: blood. This clonotype was sampled from a middle-aged man with Graves' ophthalmopathy. CDR3 in amino acids: CASSYPQGLEQYF. CDR3 coding DNA: TGTGCCAGCAGTTACCCTCAGGGGCTCGAGCAGTACTTC.